Below, 32 T cell receptor beta chains from the same sample are listed, as sequenced in a study of cytomegalovirus exposure and HLA in healthy donors. Sequencing used immunoSEQ multiplex PCR; TCRdb keeps in-frame clones, though not all of them. Altogether roughly 100,000 clones are present, approximately 94% being singletons, with the ten largest covering 0.89%. Sequenced material: PBMCs. These receptors were collected from a young woman in good health and CMV-seronegative.

The rearrangement uses TRBV18 and TRBJ2-4; 7 nucleotides line up with TRBD1. Germline CDR1 reads KGHSH; CDR2 reads LQKENI. With V trimmed by 3 bases and J by 9 bases, 11 bases remained unmatched. This CDR3 region has 15 residues. CDR3 sequence reads: CASSPLGQSDSIQYF. The CDR3, as DNA: TGTGCCAGCTCACCTCTGGGACAGTCAGATTCCATTCAGTACTTC.

This chain uses TRBV7-9 with TRBJ2-2; 10 positions match TRBD2. The CDR3 spans 17 residues. Germline V CDR1 and CDR2: SEHNR, FQNEAQ (reference sequence). The ends lost 3 bases at V and 5 bases at J; junction bases unmatched: 9. The CDR3 reads CASSFFLAGADTGELFF. CDR3 bases: TGTGCCAGCAGCTTTTTTCTAGCGGGAGCAGATACCGGGGAGCTGTTTTTT.

The chain recombines TRBV4-1 with TRBJ2-5; TRBD2 matches at 11 bases. The CDR3 runs to 15 residues. V lost 2 bases and J lost 7; bases outside the gene matches: 6. Germline loops: CDR1 MGHRA, CDR2 YSYEKL. The CDR3 reads CASSQLAGGAGTQYF. As DNA, the CDR3 is TGCGCCAGCAGCCAATTAGCGGGAGGGGCAGGGACCCAGTACTTC.

The chain links TRBV6-1 to TRBJ2-3, with a possible D match to TRBD1 (5 bases). This CDR3 spans 17 amino acids. Germline V CDR1 and CDR2: MNHNS, SASEGT. V dropped 1 base and J dropped 4 bases, with 18 bases sitting between them. The CDR3 bases are TGTGCCAGCAGTGAAGAATTCTTCTGGGGCGAGCCAGATACGCAGTATTTT. As protein: CASSEEFFWGEPDTQYF.

The chain employs TRBV4-1 and TRBJ2-1; TRBD2 is a possible D gene (5 bases). Trimming stripped 5 bases from V and 3 bases from J, with 11 bases between. Germline assignment: CDR1 MGHRA and CDR2 YSYEKL. The length of the CDR3 is 14 residues. The CDR3 is CASSTGSYYNEQFF. DNA for the CDR3: TGCGCCAGCAGCACGGGATCCTACTACAATGAGCAGTTCTTC.

This chain uses TRBV7-9 with TRBJ1-1; D possibly corresponds to TRBD1 (6 bases). Trimming shortened V by 11 bases and J by 1 base, and 8 bases separated the two germline ends. This CDR3 has 11 amino acids. Germline CDR1 SEHNR, CDR2 FQNEAQ (reference sequence). The chain's CDR3 is CAQGRNTEAFF. The CDR3, as DNA: TGTGCCCAGGGGAGGAACACTGAAGCTTTCTTT.

This chain uses TRBV14 with TRBJ1-2; tentative D call: TRBD1 (6 bases). In germline, CDR1 is SGHDN, CDR2 FVKESK. This CDR3 region has 15 residues. The V gene lost 2 bases and the J gene lost 8 bases, with 18 bases spanning the gap. CDR3 coding DNA: TGTGCCAGCAGCCAATCCCCATACAGGGAAGGGGGCTACACCTTC. Translated: CASSQSPYREGGYTF.

The chain uses TRBV4-3 and TRBJ1-1, with D possibly being TRBD1 (5 bases). V dropped 0 bases and J dropped 4 bases, with 9 bases sitting between them. This CDR3 has 14 amino acids. Per germline, CDR1 LGHNA and CDR2 YSLEER. The CDR3 nucleotides read TGCGCCAGCAGCCAAGAAACGGGGGTCACTGAAGCTTTCTTT. It yields the protein CASSQETGVTEAFF.

The chain joins TRBV27 to TRBJ1-3; D is unclear. CDR1 and CDR2 (germline): MNHEY, SMNVEV (reference sequence). This CDR3 is built from 16 residues. V was shortened by 3 bases and J by 2 bases, with 14 bases between the two germline ends. This CDR3 reads CASSFRGGPPGNTIYF. The CDR3 region has the DNA TGTGCCAGCAGTTTCCGGGGTGGACCCCCTGGAAACACCATATATTTT.

The V and J genes are TRBV6-6 and TRBJ2-3, with D possibly being TRBD1 (6 bases). The length of the CDR3 is 15 residues. Germline assignment: CDR1 MNHNY and CDR2 SVGAGI (reference sequence). Trimming pared 2 bases from V and 0 bases from J, leaving 9 bases between. CDR3 sequence: CASSYQGSSTDTQYF. CDR3 sequence (DNA): TGTGCCAGCAGTTACCAGGGGTCTAGCACAGATACGCAGTATTTT.

J is TRBJ1-6 and V is TRBV2; D not certain. Deletions cut 6 bases from V and 5 bases from J, with 8 bases between. From germline, CDR1 is SNHLY and CDR2 FYNNEI. This CDR3 has 13 amino acids. The CDR3 DNA reads as TGTGCCAGCAGGAGTGCCAATAATTCACCCCTCCACTTT. It yields the protein CASRSANNSPLHF.

The gene calls are TRBV7-2 and TRBJ2-5; tentative D call: TRBD2 (5 bases). Trimming stripped 5 bases from V and 7 bases from J, with 14 bases between. The germline gives CDR1 SGHTA, CDR2 FQGNSA. The CDR3 spans 13 residues. DNA of the CDR3: TGTGCCAGCAGCCTCGAACGGGGTGGGACCCAGTACTTC. It codes for CASSLERGGTQYF.

A single count supports this clone. The rearrangement uses TRBV9 and TRBJ2-5, with D perhaps matching TRBD1 (6 bases). This CDR3 contains 16 residues. Germline V gene lookup returns CDR1 SGDLS and CDR2 YYNGEE. Trimming left V 0 bases short and J 2 bases short, with 14 bases between. CDR3 sequence (DNA): TGTGCCAGCAGCGTAGAGGTCAGGGGCCCGCAAGAGACCCAGTACTTC. It translates to CASSVEVRGPQETQYF.

V gene TRBV5-4 combines with J gene TRBJ2-7; 10 nucleotides agree with TRBD2. The germline V gene encodes CDR1 SGHNT and CDR2 YYREEE (reference sequence). V shed 4 bases and J 3 bases; nucleotides not matched to a gene: 4. The CDR3 sequence is 14 residues long. CDR3 sequence (DNA): TGTGCCAGCAGCCTACAGCGGGGGGGCTACGAGCAGTACTTC. Protein product: CASSLQRGGYEQYF.

The CDR3 DNA sequence: TGCGCCAGCAGCCAGAGGGGGCAGTCGACTAATGAAAAACTGTTTTTT. It is translated as CASSQRGQSTNEKLFF. This sequence joins TRBV4-1 and TRBJ1-4; 7 nucleotides agree with TRBD1. From germline, CDR1 is MGHRA and CDR2 YSYEKL. This CDR3 is 16 amino acids long. V trimming: 3 bases; J trimming: 2 bases; junction bases outside the gene matches: 6.

The chain uses TRBV15 and TRBJ2-3, with D perhaps TRBD2 (5 bases). Germline CDR1 LNHNV, CDR2 YYDKDF (reference sequence). The CDR3 extends over 14 amino acids. V dropped 4 bases and J dropped 5 bases, with 13 bases sitting between them. The CDR3 here is CATSTTLERDTQYF. The DNA for the CDR3 is TGTGCCACCAGCACGACACTAGAAAGAGATACGCAGTATTTT.

The CDR3 loop reads CASSLGRQGGYTF. For the CDR3, the DNA is TGTGCCAGCAGCCTGGGCAGACAGGGAGGCTACACCTTC. The chain joins TRBV4-2 to TRBJ1-2; 7 nucleotides align to TRBD1. The CDR3 sequence is 13 residues long. V gave up 4 bases and J gave up 8 bases; unmatched junction bases: 7. Germline V gene data show CDR1 as LGHNA and CDR2 as YNFKEQ.

The chain recombines TRBV4-1 with TRBJ2-3, with D perhaps TRBD2 (6 bases). Germline lookup yields CDR1 MGHRA and CDR2 YSYEKL. Trimming pared 3 bases from V and 4 bases from J, leaving 8 bases between. The length of the CDR3 is 13 residues. CDR3 residues: CASSQEGPDTQYF. Written as DNA, the CDR3 is TGCGCCAGCAGCCAGGAGGGCCCAGATACGCAGTATTTT.

Here the CDR3 reads CASSPPTGLLTGELFF. The CDR3 DNA reads as TGTGCCAGCTCACCGCCCACCGGGTTACTCACCGGGGAGCTGTTTTTT. This chain uses TRBV18 with TRBJ2-2; D gene uncertain. This CDR3 region has 16 residues. The germline V gene has CDR1 KGHSH and CDR2 LQKENI. V lost 3 bases and J lost 4, with 15 bases in between.

The J gene is TRBJ2-2, the V gene TRBV7-9, with D possibly TRBD2 on 6 matching bases. Per the germline V gene, CDR1 is SEHNR and CDR2 is FQNEAQ (reference sequence). V dropped 5 bases and J dropped 0 bases, with 13 bases sitting between them. The CDR3 totals 16 residues. The CDR3 loop is CASSPSGTSNTGELFF. CDR3 sequence (DNA): TGTGCCAGCAGCCCCTCCGGGACTTCGAACACCGGGGAGCTGTTTTTT. The full variable domain, with the rest looked up from reference TRBV7-9 and TRBJ2-2, is DTGVSQNPRHKITKRGQNVTFRCDPISEHNRLYWYRQTLGQGPEFLTYFQNEAQLEKSRLLSDRFSAERPKGSFSTLEIQRTEQGDSAMYLCASSPSGTSNTGELFFGEGSRLTVL.

The chain links TRBV19 to TRBJ2-2; the D is unclear. Germline CDR1 reads LNHDA; CDR2 reads SQIVND (reference sequence). The CDR3 loop spans 13 amino acids. V was trimmed by 3 bases and J by 5 bases, leaving 7 bases between them. CDR3 nucleotide sequence: TGTGCCAGTAGTATGCACCTAACCGGGGAGCTGTTTTTT. Protein sequence: CASSMHLTGELFF. Combining the CDR3 with reference TRBV19 and TRBJ2-2 gives the whole variable domain DGGITQSPKYLFRKEGQNVTLSCEQNLNHDAMYWYRQDPGQGLRLIYYSQIVNDFQKGDIAEGYSVSREKKESFPLTVTSAQKNPTAFYLCASSMHLTGELFFGEGSRLTVL.

CDR3 in amino acids: CASSYRGLANNEQFF. The CDR3 DNA is TGTGCCAGCAGTTACAGGGGACTGGCAAACAATGAGCAGTTCTTC. The rearrangement joins TRBV6-5 to TRBJ2-1, with a possible D match to TRBD2 (6 bases). This CDR3 comprises 15 residues. V was pared by 2 bases and J by 5 bases, with 13 bases between. From germline, CDR1 is MNHEY and CDR2 SVGAGI.

This chain uses TRBV15 with TRBJ1-5, with D unclear. The CDR3 covers 15 residues. Trimming left V 1 base short and J 0 bases short, with 7 bases between. CDR1 is LNHNV, CDR2 YYDKDF, per germline (reference sequence). CDR3 sequence reads: CATSRGAGSNQPQHF. As DNA, the CDR3 is TGTGCCACCAGCAGAGGGGCGGGTAGCAATCAGCCCCAGCATTTT.

The chain employs TRBV7-2 and TRBJ1-2, with a possible D match to TRBD1 (6 bases). Deletions cut 1 base from V and 3 bases from J, with 9 bases between. The germline V gene encodes CDR1 SGHTA and CDR2 FQGNSA. CDR3 length: 14 residues. The CDR3 loop reads CASSLDGQYYGYTF. The CDR3 DNA follows: TGTGCCAGCAGCTTAGACGGACAGTACTATGGCTACACCTTC.

The chain uses TRBV5-6 and TRBJ2-3, with 9 bases aligning to TRBD1. Germline V lookup: CDR1 SGHDT, CDR2 YYEEEE. CDR3 size: 15 residues. Trimming cost V 5 bases and J 6 bases; bases outside gene matches: 10. The CDR3 spells CASRPKQGARDTQYF. CDR3 DNA: TGTGCCAGCAGACCAAAACAGGGGGCGCGCGATACGCAGTATTTT.

V and J are TRBV7-6 and TRBJ2-3; D might be TRBD2 (6 bases). Trimming took off 5 bases at V and 0 bases at J, with 15 bases between the two ends. The CDR3 runs 16 residues. Per the germline V gene, CDR1 is SGHVS and CDR2 is FNYEAQ. This CDR3 is CASSRRVGASTDTQYF. In DNA, the CDR3 is TGTGCCAGCAGCCGGAGGGTAGGGGCTAGCACAGATACGCAGTATTTT. Full variable domain (remainder filled in from reference TRBV7-6 and TRBJ2-3): GAGVSQSPRYKVTKRGQDVALRCDPISGHVSLYWYRQALGQGPEFLTYFNYEAQQDKSGLPNDRFSAERPEGSISTLTIQRTEQRDSAMYRCASSRRVGASTDTQYFGPGTRLTVL.

The rearrangement links TRBV4-1 to TRBJ1-1; D unclear. Trimming removed 0 bases at V and 0 bases at J, with 11 bases between. CDR3 length equals 16 residues. CDR1 is MGHRA and CDR2 is YSYEKL in the germline V gene. For the CDR3, the DNA is TGCGCCAGCAGCCAAGATCTTCCATCTATGAACACTGAAGCTTTCTTT. This sequence encodes CASSQDLPSMNTEAFF.

The chain carries TRBV15 and TRBJ1-5; 8 nucleotides line up with TRBD1. J was trimmed by 4 bases and V by 4 bases; bases with no gene match: 6. CDR3 length: 15 amino acids. Germline lookup yields CDR1 LNHNV and CDR2 YYDKDF (reference sequence). This CDR3 is CATSIRTGLNQPQHF. In DNA form, the CDR3 reads TGTGCCACCAGCATTCGGACAGGGCTTAATCAGCCCCAGCATTTT.

The chain links TRBV28 to TRBJ2-3; TRBD1 matches at 7 bases. J lost 1 base, V lost 8 bases, and 0 bases had no gene match. CDR1 is MDHEN, CDR2 SYDVKM, per germline. CDR3 size: 12 residues. CDR3 sequence reads: CASGTGTDTQYF. The DNA of the CDR3 is TGTGCCAGCGGGACAGGCACAGATACGCAGTATTTT.

The chain is built from TRBV6-5 and TRBJ1-1, with 8 bases fitting TRBD1. J gave up 3 bases and V 5 bases, and 5 bases lay outside the gene matches. The length of the CDR3 is 14 residues. Germline CDR1 is MNHEY and CDR2 is SVGAGI. The CDR3: CASSPWTGYTEAFF. The CDR3 DNA reads TGTGCCAGCAGTCCATGGACAGGGTACACTGAAGCTTTCTTT.

The chain couples TRBV12-2 to TRBJ1-1. TRBV12-2 is given as a pseudogene. This CDR3 has 14 amino acids. In DNA form, the CDR3 reads TGTGCAAGTCGCTCGCGCAGGGGAGGGACTGAAGCTTTCTTT. Amino acid sequence: CASRSRRGGTEAFF.

This chain connects TRBV5-8 to TRBJ2-1; possible D gene TRBD1, 6 bases. V was clipped by 1 base and J by 5 bases, with 7 bases between them. Germline CDR1 and CDR2: SGHTS and YDEGEE. This CDR3 is 13 amino acids long. In DNA form, the CDR3 reads TGTGCCAGCAGCTTGAACAGGGACAATGAGCAGTTCTTC. Its translation is CASSLNRDNEQFF.